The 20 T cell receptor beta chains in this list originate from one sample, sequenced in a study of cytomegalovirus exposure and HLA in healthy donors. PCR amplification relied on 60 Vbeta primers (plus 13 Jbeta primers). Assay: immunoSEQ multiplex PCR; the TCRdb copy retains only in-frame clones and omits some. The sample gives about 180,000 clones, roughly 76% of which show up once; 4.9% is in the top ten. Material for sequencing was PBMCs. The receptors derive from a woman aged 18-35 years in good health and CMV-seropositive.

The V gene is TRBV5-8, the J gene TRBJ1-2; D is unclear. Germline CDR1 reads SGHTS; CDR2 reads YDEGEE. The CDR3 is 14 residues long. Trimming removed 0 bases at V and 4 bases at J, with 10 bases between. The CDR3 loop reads CASSLAGDSYGYTF. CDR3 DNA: TGTGCCAGCAGCTTGGCCGGAGACTCCTATGGCTACACCTTC.

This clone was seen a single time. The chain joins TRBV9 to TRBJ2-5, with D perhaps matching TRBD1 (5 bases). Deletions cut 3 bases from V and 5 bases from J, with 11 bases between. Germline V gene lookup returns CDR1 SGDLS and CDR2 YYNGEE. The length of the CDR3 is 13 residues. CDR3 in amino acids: CASSGRVGETQYF. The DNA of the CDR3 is TGTGCCAGCAGCGGCAGGGTTGGGGAGACCCAGTACTTC.

The CDR3 nucleotides are TGTGCCAGTAGTATGGGACAGGAACTTAGCTCCTATAATTCACCCCTCCACTTT. Translated, it gives CASSMGQELSSYNSPLHF. The rearrangement links TRBV19 to TRBJ1-6; 8 nucleotides line up with TRBD1. J lost 0 bases, V lost 3 bases, and 7 bases had no gene match. Looked up from germline, CDR1 is LNHDA and CDR2 is SQIVND (reference sequence). The CDR3 consists of 18 residues.

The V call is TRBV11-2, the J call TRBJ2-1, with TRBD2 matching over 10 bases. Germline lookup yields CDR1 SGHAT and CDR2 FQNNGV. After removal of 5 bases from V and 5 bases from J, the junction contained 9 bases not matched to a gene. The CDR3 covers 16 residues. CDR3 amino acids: CASSVISGGRDNEQFF. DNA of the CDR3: TGTGCCAGCAGCGTAATTAGCGGGGGGCGAGACAATGAGCAGTTCTTC. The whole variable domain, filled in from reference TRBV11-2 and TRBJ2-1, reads EAGVAQSPRYKIIEKRQSVAFWCNPISGHATLYWYQQILGQGPKLLIQFQNNGVVDDSQLPKDRFSAERLKGVDSTLKIQPAKLEDSAVYLCASSVISGGRDNEQFFGPGTRLTVL.

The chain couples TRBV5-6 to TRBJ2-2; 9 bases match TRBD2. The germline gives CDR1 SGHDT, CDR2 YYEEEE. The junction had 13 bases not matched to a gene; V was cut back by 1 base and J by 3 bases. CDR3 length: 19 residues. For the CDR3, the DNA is TGTGCCAGCAGCTTGCTGTCGTTTAGCGGGGGAGCGTACACCGGGGAGCTGTTTTTT. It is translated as CASSLLSFSGGAYTGELFF.

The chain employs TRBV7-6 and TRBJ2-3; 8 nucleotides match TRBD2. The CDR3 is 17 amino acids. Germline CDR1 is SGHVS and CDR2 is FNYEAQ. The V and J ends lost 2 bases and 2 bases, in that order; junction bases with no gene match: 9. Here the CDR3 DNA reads TGTGCCAGCAGCTTATGGGGAGCGGGGGCCCACACAGATACGCAGTATTTT. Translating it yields CASSLWGAGAHTDTQYF.

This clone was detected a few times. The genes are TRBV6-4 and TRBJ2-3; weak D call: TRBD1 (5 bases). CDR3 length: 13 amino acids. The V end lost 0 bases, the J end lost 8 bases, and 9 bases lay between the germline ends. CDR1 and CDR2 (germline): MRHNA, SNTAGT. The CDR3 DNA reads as TGTGCCAGCAGTGACTCGGGGCAGGGTACGCAGTATTTT. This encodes CASSDSGQGTQYF.

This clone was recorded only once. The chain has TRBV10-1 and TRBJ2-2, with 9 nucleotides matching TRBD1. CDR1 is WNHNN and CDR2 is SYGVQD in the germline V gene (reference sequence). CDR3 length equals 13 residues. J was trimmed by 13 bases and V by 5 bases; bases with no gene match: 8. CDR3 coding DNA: TGCGCCAGCAGTAATGCCGGGACAGGGTCGCTGTTTTTT. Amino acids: CASSNAGTGSLFF.

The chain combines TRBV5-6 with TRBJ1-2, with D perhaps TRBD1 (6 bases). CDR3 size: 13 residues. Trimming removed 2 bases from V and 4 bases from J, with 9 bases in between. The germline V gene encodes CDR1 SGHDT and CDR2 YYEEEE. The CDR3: CASSFRDTYGYTF. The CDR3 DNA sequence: TGTGCCAGCAGCTTCCGGGACACCTATGGCTACACCTTC.

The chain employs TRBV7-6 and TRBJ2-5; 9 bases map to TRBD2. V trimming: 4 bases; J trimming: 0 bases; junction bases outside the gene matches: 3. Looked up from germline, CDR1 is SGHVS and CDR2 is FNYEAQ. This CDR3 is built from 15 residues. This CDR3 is CASSYLAGDQETQYF. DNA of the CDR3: TGTGCCAGCAGCTACTTAGCGGGAGACCAAGAGACCCAGTACTTC.

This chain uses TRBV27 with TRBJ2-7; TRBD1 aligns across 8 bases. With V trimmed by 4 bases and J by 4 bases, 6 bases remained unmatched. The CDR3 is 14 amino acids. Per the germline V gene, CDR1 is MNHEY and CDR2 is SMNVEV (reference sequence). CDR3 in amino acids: CASSSAGQAYEQYF. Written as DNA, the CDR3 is TGTGCCAGCAGTTCCGCGGGACAGGCATACGAGCAGTACTTC.

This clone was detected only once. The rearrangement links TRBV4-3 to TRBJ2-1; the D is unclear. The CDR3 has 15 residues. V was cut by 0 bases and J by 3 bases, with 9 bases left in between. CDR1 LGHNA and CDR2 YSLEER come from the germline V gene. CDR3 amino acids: CASSQDKQSYNEQFF. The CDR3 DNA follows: TGCGCCAGCAGCCAAGATAAACAGAGCTACAATGAGCAGTTCTTC.

The CDR3 bases are TGTGCCAGCAGTACAGGCTATGGCTACACCTTC. This gives the protein CASSTGYGYTF. The chain has TRBV25-1 and TRBJ1-2; maybe TRBD1 (5 bases). The CDR3 sequence is 11 residues long. Germline-derived CDR1 and CDR2 are MGHDK and SYGVNS. Trimming took off 5 bases at V and 4 bases at J, with 5 bases between the two ends.

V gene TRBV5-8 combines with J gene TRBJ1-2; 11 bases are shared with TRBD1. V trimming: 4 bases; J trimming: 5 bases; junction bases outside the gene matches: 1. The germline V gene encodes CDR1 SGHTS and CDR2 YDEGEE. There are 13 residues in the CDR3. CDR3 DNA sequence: TGTGCCAGCAGCCGGGACAGGGGGTATGGCTACACCTTC. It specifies CASSRDRGYGYTF.

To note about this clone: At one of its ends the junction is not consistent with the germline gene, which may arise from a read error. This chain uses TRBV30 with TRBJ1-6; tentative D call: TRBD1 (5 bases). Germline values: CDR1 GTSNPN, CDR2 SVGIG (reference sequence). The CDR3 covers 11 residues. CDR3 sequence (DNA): TGTGCCTGGAGTCAGGGTAGCGGGATTTACTTT. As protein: CAWSQGSGIYF.

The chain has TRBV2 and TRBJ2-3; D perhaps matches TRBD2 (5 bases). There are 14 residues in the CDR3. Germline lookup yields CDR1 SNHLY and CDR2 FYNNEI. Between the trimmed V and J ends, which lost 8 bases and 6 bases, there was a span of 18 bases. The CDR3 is CASGMRASYDTQYF. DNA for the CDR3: TGTGCCAGCGGGATGAGGGCCAGTTATGATACGCAGTATTTT.

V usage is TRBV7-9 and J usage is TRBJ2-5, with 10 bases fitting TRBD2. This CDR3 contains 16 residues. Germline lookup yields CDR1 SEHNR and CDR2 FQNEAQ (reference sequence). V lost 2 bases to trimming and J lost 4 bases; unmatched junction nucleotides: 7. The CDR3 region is CASSLQRGGLGETQYF. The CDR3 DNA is TGTGCCAGCAGCTTACAGCGGGGGGGCCTCGGAGAGACCCAGTACTTC.

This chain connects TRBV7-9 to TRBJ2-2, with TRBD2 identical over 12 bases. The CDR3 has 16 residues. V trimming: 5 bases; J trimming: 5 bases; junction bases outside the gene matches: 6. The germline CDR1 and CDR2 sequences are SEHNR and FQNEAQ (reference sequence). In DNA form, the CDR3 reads TGTGCCAGCAGCCTGACTAGCGGGGGAAGTACCGGGGAGCTGTTTTTT. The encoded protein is CASSLTSGGSTGELFF.

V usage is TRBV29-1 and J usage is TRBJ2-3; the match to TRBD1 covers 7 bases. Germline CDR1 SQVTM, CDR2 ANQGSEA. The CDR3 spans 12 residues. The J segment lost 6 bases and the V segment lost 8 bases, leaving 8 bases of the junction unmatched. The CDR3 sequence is CSTDRPGDTQYF. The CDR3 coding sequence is TGCAGCACGGACAGGCCCGGGGATACGCAGTATTTT.

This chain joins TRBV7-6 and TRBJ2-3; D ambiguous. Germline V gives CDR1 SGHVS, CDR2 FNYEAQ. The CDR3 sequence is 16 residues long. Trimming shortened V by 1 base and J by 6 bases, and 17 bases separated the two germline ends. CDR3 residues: CASSLVYPLFPDTQYF. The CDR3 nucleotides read TGTGCCAGCAGCTTAGTTTATCCCCTTTTCCCGGATACGCAGTATTTT.